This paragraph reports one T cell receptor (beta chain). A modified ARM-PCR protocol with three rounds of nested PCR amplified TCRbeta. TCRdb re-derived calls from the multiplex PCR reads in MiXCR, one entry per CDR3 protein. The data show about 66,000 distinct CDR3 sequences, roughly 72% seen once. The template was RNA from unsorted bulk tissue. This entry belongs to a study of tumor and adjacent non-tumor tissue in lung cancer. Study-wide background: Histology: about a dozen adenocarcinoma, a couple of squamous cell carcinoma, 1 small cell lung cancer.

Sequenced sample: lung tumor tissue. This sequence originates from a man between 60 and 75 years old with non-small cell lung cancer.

CDR3 sequence reads: CSTDRVGNKSRHF. The CDR3 nucleotides read TGCAGTACAGACAGGGTTGGCAATAAGTCCCGGCATTTT. The V call is TRBV20-1, the J call TRBJ1-5; 7 nucleotides line up with TRBD1. Germline CDR1 DFQATT, CDR2 SNEGSKA (reference sequence). The length of the CDR3 is 13 residues. With 8 bases clipped from V and 15 bases from J, the junction kept 19 bases outside the gene matches.